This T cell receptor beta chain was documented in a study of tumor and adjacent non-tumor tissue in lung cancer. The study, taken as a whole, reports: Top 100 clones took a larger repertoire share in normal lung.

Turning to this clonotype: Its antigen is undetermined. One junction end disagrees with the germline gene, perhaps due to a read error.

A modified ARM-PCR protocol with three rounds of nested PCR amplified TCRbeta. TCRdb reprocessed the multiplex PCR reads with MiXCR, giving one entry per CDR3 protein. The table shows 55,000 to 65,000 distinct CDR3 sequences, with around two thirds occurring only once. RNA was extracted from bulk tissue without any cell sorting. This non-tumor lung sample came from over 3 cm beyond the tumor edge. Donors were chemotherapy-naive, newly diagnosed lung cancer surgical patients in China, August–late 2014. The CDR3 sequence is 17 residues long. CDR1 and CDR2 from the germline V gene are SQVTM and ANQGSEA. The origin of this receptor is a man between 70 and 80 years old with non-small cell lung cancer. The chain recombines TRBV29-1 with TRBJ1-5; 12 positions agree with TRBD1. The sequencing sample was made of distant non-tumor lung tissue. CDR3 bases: TGCAGCATAGACATCGGGACAGGGGGCTCGAGCAATGAGCCCCAGCATTTT. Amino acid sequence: CSIDIGTGGSSNEPQHF.